One and the same sample provided the 18 T cell receptor beta chains below, sequenced in a study of early T cells in non-severe SARS-CoV-2 infection. MiXCR, applied by TCRdb to the 5' RACE reads, yields one record per CDR3 protein. This sample has about 100,000 distinct CDR3 sequences, with about 13% found just once. Material: whole blood. These receptors were taken from an adult who was a healthcare worker with PCR-confirmed SARS-CoV-2 infection or an uninfected control (not recorded which).

In this sample, this clonotype turned up a few times. The chain links TRBV21-1 to TRBJ2-2; the table's D call TRBD1 went unverified against the DNA. TRBV21-1 is assigned pseudogene status. The CDR3 totals 16 residues. This chain's CDR3 is CASSKEDRENTGELFF. The CDR3 DNA follows: TGTGCCAGCAGCAAAGAGGACAGGGAGAACACCGGGGAGCTGTTTTTT.

This clonotype was detected many times. The V and J genes are TRBV7-2 and TRBJ1-2; D might be TRBD1 (5 bases). Germline V gene lookup returns CDR1 SGHTA and CDR2 FQGNSA. The CDR3 consists of 14 residues. Between the trimmed V and J ends, which lost 1 base and 0 bases, there was a span of 6 bases. CDR3 nucleotide sequence: TGTGCCAGCAGCTTAGGAGGGGCTAACTATGGCTACACCTTC. Translated: CASSLGGANYGYTF.

At least ten counts were recorded for this clonotype. The CDR3: CASSGAAGLAEAFF. The CDR3 nucleotides read TGCGCCAGCAGCGGGGCCGCGGGACTTGCTGAAGCTTTCTTT. This chain connects TRBV5-1 to TRBJ1-1; possibly TRBD1 for D (5 bases). Trimming left V 4 bases short and J 6 bases short, with 16 bases between. The CDR3 has 14 amino acids. The germline CDR1 and CDR2 sequences are SGHRS and YFSETQ.

This clonotype turned up a few times. The genes are TRBV6-5 and TRBJ1-1, with a weak D call TRBD1 (6 bases). Looked up from germline, CDR1 is MNHEY and CDR2 is SVGAGI. V lost 0 bases and J 7 bases, leaving 9 bases between the germline ends. The CDR3 contains 13 residues. Written as DNA, the CDR3 is TGTGCCAGCAGTTACTCGGACAGCTATGAAGCTTTCTTT. Translating it yields CASSYSDSYEAFF.

There are many counts of this clonotype. V and J are TRBV5-1 and TRBJ1-3; D gene uncertain. V was pared by 3 bases and J by 2 bases, with 12 bases between. Germline CDR1 is SGHRS and CDR2 is YFSETQ. This CDR3 is built from 15 residues. Here the CDR3 DNA reads TGCGCCAGCAGCTCGGAAGGGTCAACTGGAAACACCATATATTTT. Encoded protein: CASSSEGSTGNTIYF.

This clonotype occurred a few times. The J gene is TRBJ2-2, the V gene TRBV14; D might be TRBD2 (5 bases). Trimming removed 2 bases from V and 4 bases from J, with 8 bases in between. The CDR3 is made up of 14 amino acids. Germline values: CDR1 SGHDN, CDR2 FVKESK. CDR3 loop: CASSQRESTGELFF. CDR3 bases: TGTGCCAGCAGCCAAAGGGAGAGCACCGGGGAGCTGTTTTTT.

This clonotype was recorded at least ten times. The V gene is TRBV6-1, the J gene TRBJ2-6; a weak D match, TRBD1 (6 bases). CDR1 is MNHNS and CDR2 is SASEGT in the germline V gene. The CDR3 runs to 17 residues. Trimming pared 5 bases from V and 0 bases from J, leaving 14 bases between. As DNA, the CDR3 is TGTGCCAGCAGTTTTGGACAGCTACACTCTGGGGCCAACGTCCTGACTTTC. It yields the protein CASSFGQLHSGANVLTF.

This clonotype was seen ten or more times. This sequence joins TRBV7-6 and TRBJ1-5, with D possibly TRBD1 on 5 matching bases. Germline V gives CDR1 SGHVS, CDR2 FNYEAQ. V was clipped by 5 bases and J by 1 base, with 12 bases between them. This CDR3 has 15 amino acids. Written as DNA, the CDR3 is TGTGCCAGCAGCCCGGGGACGGGGAGCAATCAGCCCCAGCATTTT. Its translation is CASSPGTGSNQPQHF.

This chain joins TRBV5-1 and TRBJ1-1; D remains ambiguous. The V gene lost 7 bases and the J gene lost 3 bases, with 16 bases spanning the gap. Germline loops: CDR1 SGHRS, CDR2 YFSETQ. The CDR3 is 14 amino acids. The CDR3 reads CASSRQAEDTEAFF. The CDR3 DNA follows: TGCGCCAGCTCGAGGCAGGCGGAGGACACTGAAGCTTTCTTT. Filled out from reference TRBV5-1 and TRBJ1-1, the complete variable domain reads KAGVTQTPRYLIKTRGQQVTLSCSPISGHRSVSWYQQTPGQGLQFLFEYFSETQRNKGNFPGRFSGRQFSNSRSEMNVSTLELGDSALYLCASSRQAEDTEAFFGQGTRLTVV.

This clonotype was seen a few times. J is TRBJ1-1 and V is TRBV7-2; D gene unclear. This CDR3 is built from 14 residues. The V gene's germline CDR1 is SGHTA and CDR2 FQGNSA. V was clipped by 1 base and J by 7 bases, with 13 bases between them. The CDR3 protein is CASSLVLSTDEAFF. CDR3 nucleotides: TGTGCCAGCAGCTTAGTTTTGTCGACGGATGAAGCTTTCTTT.

This clonotype came up many times. The chain has TRBV29-1 and TRBJ1-2; D unresolved. This CDR3 is 13 amino acids long. Germline assignment: CDR1 SQVTM and CDR2 ANQGSEA. Trimming removed 5 bases from V and 6 bases from J, with 16 bases in between. CDR3 DNA: TGCAGCGTTAGCAATACAAGGGATGATGGCTACACCTTC. This sequence encodes CSVSNTRDDGYTF.

This clonotype showed up just a few times. The chain has TRBV29-1 and TRBJ2-3; tentative D call: TRBD2 (6 bases). CDR1 and CDR2 from the germline V gene are SQVTM and ANQGSEA. This CDR3 has 13 residues. The CDR3 protein is CSIRRESTDTQYF. The CDR3 DNA sequence: TGCAGTATTAGGCGGGAATCCACAGATACGCAGTATTTT.

This chain uses TRBV7-9 with TRBJ1-4, with D uncertain. CDR1 is SEHNR, CDR2 FQNEAQ, per germline (reference sequence). The CDR3 extends over 13 amino acids. The V end lost 3 bases, the J end lost 8 bases, and 10 bases lay between the germline ends. The CDR3 DNA follows: TGTGCCAGCAGCTTCGGTTTTGGAGAAAAACTGTTTTTT. Its protein is CASSFGFGEKLFF. Using reference TRBV7-9 and TRBJ1-4 for the parts outside the CDR3, the full variable domain is DTGVSQNPRHKITKRGQNVTFRCDPISEHNRLYWYRQTLGQGPEFLTYFQNEAQLEKSRLLSDRFSAERPKGSFSTLEIQRTEQGDSAMYLCASSFGFGEKLFFGSGTQLSVL.

This clonotype was detected many times. This sequence joins TRBV7-9 and TRBJ1-1, with 9 bases lining up with TRBD1. Germline V gives CDR1 SEHNR, CDR2 FQNEAQ (reference sequence). The CDR3 runs 14 residues. The V and J ends lost 6 bases and 0 bases, in that order; junction bases with no gene match: 2. Written as DNA, the CDR3 is TGTGCCAGCAGAACAGGGGGCTTGAACACTGAAGCTTTCTTT. Its translation is CASRTGGLNTEAFF.

This clonotype was counted between two and nine times. V gene TRBV4-2 combines with J gene TRBJ2-7; 11 bases line up with TRBD2. V was pared by 0 bases and J by 2 bases, with 6 bases of the junction left unmatched. CDR3 length: 17 residues. Germline loops: CDR1 LGHNA, CDR2 YNFKEQ. This CDR3 is CASSQEGGLAVTYEQYF. The DNA of the CDR3 is TGTGCCAGCAGCCAAGAGGGGGGACTAGCGGTCACCTACGAGCAGTACTTC.

This clonotype has a count of ten or more. V usage is TRBV7-2 and J usage is TRBJ2-1; D perhaps matches TRBD2 (6 bases). V lost 5 bases and J 2 bases, leaving 19 bases between the germline ends. The CDR3 is made up of 17 amino acids. Germline CDR1 is SGHTA and CDR2 is FQGNSA. The CDR3 nucleotides are TGTGCCAGCAGCCGAAGGCTCTCGGGGGTTACCTACAATGAGCAGTTCTTC. Residues: CASSRRLSGVTYNEQFF.

This chain joins TRBV29-1 and TRBJ2-5; D remains ambiguous. There are 11 residues in the CDR3. The germline gives CDR1 SQVTM, CDR2 ANQGSEA. The V end was cut by 3 bases, the J end by 4 bases, with 6 bases between. The CDR3 region has the DNA TGCAGCGTTGACAGAAGAGAGACCCAGTACTTC. Translating it yields CSVDRRETQYF.

The gene calls are TRBV7-9 and TRBJ2-1, with 12 nucleotides matching TRBD2. The V segment lost 1 base and the J segment 7 bases; nucleotides outside the gene matches: 11. The CDR3 consists of 18 residues. The V gene's germline CDR1 is SEHNR and CDR2 FQNEAQ (reference sequence). The CDR3 sequence is CASSLGTSGGPTRNEQFF. In nucleotides, the CDR3 is TGTGCCAGCAGCTTAGGCACTAGCGGGGGGCCAACAAGAAATGAGCAGTTCTTC. The full variable domain, with the rest looked up from reference TRBV7-9 and TRBJ2-1, is DTGVSQNPRHKITKRGQNVTFRCDPISEHNRLYWYRQTLGQGPEFLTYFQNEAQLEKSRLLSDRFSAERPKGSFSTLEIQRTEQGDSAMYLCASSLGTSGGPTRNEQFFGPGTRLTVL.